This T cell receptor beta chain appears in the sequencing data of a study of identical twins. TCRdb fed the 5' RACE reads into MiXCR, producing one record per CDR3 protein. Here the sample spans hundreds of thousands of distinct CDR3 sequences, 15% to 20% being singletons. This sample was shared with a second study, whose subject was T cells expressing NK-cell markers.

This receptor was obtained from a woman aged 18-30 years in good health. The material sequenced was PBMCs.

The chain's CDR3 is CVAGEPLGYEQYF. The CDR3 DNA reads TGTGTCGCGGGGGAGCCCTTGGGCTACGAGCAGTACTTC. The V and J genes are TRBV6-1 and TRBJ2-7, with 7 bases lining up with TRBD2. The CDR3 is 13 residues long. Germline values: CDR1 MNHNS, CDR2 SASEGT.